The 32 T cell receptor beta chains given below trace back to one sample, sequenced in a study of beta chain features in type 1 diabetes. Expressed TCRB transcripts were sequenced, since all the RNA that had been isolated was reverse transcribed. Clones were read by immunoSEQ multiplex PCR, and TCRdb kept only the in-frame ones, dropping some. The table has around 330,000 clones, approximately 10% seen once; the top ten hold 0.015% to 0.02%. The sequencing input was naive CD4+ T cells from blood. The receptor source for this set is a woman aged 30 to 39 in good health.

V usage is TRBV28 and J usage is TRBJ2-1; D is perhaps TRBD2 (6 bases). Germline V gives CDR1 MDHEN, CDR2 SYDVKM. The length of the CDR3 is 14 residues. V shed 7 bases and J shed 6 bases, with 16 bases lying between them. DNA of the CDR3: TGTGCCAGCAATAGCGGAGCGAGTCGCAATGAGCAGTTCTTC. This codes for CASNSGASRNEQFF. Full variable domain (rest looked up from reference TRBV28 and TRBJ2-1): DVKVTQSSRYLVKRTGEKVFLECVQDMDHENMFWYRQDPGLGLRLIYFSYDVKMKEKGDIPEGYSVSREKKERFSLILESASTNQTSMYLCASNSGASRNEQFFGPGTRLTVL.

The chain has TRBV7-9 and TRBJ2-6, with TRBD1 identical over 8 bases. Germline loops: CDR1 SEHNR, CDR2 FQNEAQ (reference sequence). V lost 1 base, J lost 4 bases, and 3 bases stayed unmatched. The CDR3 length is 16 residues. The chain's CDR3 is CASSLGQGLGANVLTF. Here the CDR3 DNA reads TGTGCCAGCAGCTTAGGACAGGGGTTGGGGGCCAACGTCCTGACTTTC.

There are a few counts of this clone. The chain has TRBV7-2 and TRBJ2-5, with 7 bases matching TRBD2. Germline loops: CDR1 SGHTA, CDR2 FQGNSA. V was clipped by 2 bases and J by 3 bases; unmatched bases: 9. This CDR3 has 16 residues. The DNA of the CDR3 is TGTGCCAGCAGCTTAAATTCGCTAGCGGATAAAGAGACCCAGTACTTC. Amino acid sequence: CASSLNSLADKETQYF.

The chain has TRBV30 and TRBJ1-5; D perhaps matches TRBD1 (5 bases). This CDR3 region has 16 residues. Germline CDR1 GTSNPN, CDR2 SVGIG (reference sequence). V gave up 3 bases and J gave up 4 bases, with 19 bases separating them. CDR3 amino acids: CAWRVPGRGGNQPQHF. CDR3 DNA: TGTGCCTGGAGGGTTCCAGGAAGGGGCGGAAATCAGCCCCAGCATTTT.

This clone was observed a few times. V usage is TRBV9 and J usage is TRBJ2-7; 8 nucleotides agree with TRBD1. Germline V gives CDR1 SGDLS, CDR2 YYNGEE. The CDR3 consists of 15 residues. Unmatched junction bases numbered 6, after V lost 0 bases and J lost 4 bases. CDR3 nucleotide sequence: TGTGCCAGCAGCGTAGCAGCAGGGGGCTTGTACGAGCAGTACTTC. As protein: CASSVAAGGLYEQYF.

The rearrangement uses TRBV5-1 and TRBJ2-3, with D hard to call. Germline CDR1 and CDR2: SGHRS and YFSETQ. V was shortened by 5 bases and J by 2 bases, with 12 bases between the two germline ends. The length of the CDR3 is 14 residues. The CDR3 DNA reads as TGCGCCAGCAGTACTCACAGCCCCACAGATACGCAGTATTTT. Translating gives CASSTHSPTDTQYF.

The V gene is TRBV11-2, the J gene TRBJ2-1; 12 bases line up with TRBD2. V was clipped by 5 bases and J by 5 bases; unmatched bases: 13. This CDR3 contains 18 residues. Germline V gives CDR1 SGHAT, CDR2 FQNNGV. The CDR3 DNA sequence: TGTGCCAGCAGCGAACGATCAGGACTAGCGGGAATTAACAATGAGCAGTTCTTC. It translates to CASSERSGLAGINNEQFF.

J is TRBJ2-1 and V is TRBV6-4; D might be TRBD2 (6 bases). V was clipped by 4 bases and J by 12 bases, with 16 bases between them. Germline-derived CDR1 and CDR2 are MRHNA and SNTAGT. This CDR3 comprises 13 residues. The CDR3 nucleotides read TGTGCCAGCAGTGCCGGGACTGTCTCGTCGCAGTTCTTC. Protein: CASSAGTVSSQFF.

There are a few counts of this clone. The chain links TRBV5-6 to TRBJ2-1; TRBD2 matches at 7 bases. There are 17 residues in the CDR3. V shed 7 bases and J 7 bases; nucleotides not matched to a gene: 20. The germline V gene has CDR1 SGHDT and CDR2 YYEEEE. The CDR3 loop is CASGLSLRRERLNEQFF. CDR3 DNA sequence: TGTGCCAGCGGTTTATCATTGCGGCGGGAGAGGTTGAATGAGCAGTTCTTC.

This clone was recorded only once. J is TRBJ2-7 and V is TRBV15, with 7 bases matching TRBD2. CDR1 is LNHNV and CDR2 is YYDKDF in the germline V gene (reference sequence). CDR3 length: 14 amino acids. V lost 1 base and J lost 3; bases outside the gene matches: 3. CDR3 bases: TGTGCCACCAGCAGAGGGGGGGGAAACTACGAGCAGTACTTC. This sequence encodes CATSRGGGNYEQYF.

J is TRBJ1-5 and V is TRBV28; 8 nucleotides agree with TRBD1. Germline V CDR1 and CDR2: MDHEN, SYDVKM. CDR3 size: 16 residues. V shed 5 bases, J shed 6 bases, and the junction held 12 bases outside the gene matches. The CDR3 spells CASSPLGQGNRQPQHF. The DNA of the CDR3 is TGTGCCAGCAGTCCCCTCGGACAGGGCAATCGTCAGCCCCAGCATTTT.

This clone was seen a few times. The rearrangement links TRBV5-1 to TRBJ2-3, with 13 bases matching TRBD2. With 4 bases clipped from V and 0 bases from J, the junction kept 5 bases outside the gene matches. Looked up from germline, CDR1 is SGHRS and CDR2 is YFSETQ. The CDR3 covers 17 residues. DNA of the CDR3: TGCGCCAGCAGCATGGGACTAGCGGGAACTAGCACAGATACGCAGTATTTT. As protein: CASSMGLAGTSTDTQYF.

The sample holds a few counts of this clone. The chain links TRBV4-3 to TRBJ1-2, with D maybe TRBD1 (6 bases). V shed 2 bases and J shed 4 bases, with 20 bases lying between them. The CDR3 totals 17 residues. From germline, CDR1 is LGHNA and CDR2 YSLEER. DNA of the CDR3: TGCGCCAGCAGCCAAAAATACAGGGAAGTGAGCGTCTATGGCTACACCTTC. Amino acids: CASSQKYREVSVYGYTF.

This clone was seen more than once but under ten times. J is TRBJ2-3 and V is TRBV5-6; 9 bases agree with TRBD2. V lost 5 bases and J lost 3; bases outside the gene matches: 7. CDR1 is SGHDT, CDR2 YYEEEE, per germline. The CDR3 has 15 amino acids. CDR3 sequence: CASSFSGRGTDTQYF. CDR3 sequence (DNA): TGTGCCAGCAGTTTTAGCGGGAGAGGGACAGATACGCAGTATTTT.

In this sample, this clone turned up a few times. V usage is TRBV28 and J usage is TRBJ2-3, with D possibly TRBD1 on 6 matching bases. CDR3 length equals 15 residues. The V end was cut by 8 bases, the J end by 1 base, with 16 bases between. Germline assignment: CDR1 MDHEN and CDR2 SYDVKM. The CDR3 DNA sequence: TGTGCCAGCGGATACAGGGACGGGGGCACAGATACGCAGTATTTT. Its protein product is CASGYRDGGTDTQYF.

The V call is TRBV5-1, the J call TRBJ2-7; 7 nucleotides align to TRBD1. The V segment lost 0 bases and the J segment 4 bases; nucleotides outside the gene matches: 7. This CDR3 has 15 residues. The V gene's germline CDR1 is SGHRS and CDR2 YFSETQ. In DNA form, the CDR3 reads TGCGCCAGCAGCTTGGCCGGGACAGAGACGTACGAGCAGTACTTC. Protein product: CASSLAGTETYEQYF.

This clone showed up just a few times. The CDR3 DNA is TGTGCCAGCAGTCCCGGGACAATCGGTGGCTACACCTTC. Encoded protein: CASSPGTIGGYTF. The chain is built from TRBV27 and TRBJ1-2; weak D call: TRBD1 (6 bases). The CDR3 loop spans 13 amino acids. The germline V gene has CDR1 MNHEY and CDR2 SMNVEV (reference sequence). Deletions cut 5 bases from V and 7 bases from J, with 14 bases between.

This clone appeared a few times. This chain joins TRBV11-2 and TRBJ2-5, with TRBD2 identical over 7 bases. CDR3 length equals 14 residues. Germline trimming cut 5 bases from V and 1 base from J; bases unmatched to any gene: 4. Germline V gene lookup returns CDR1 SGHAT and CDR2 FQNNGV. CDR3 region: CASSLRLAQETQYF. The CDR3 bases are TGTGCCAGCAGCCTCCGACTAGCCCAAGAGACCCAGTACTTC.

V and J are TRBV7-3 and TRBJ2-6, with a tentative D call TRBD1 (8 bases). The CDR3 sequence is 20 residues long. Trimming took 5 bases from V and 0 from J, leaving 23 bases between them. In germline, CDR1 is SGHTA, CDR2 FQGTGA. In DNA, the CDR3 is TGTGCCAGCAGCCCCTACCACTACAGGGGGGGCGACTCTGGGGCCAACGTCCTGACTTTC. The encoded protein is CASSPYHYRGGDSGANVLTF.

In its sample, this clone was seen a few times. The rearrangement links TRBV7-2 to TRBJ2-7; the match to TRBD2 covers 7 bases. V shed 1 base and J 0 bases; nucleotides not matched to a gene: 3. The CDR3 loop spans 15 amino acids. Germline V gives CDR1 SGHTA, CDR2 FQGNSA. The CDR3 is CASSLGGGSSYEQYF. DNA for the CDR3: TGTGCCAGCAGCTTAGGTGGCGGGAGCTCCTACGAGCAGTACTTC.

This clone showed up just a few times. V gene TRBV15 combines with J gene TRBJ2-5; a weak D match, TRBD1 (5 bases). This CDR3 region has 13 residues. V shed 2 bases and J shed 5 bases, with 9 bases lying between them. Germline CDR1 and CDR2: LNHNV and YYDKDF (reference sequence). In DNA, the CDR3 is TGTGCCACCAGCAGACAGGGCCGGGAGACCCAGTACTTC. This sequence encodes CATSRQGRETQYF.

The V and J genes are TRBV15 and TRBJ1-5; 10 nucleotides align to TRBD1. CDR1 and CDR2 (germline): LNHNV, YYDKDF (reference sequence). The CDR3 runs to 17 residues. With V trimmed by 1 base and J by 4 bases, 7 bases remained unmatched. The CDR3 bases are TGTGCCACCAGCAGAGGTCGGGACAGGGGACGGAATCAGCCCCAGCATTTT. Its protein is CATSRGRDRGRNQPQHF. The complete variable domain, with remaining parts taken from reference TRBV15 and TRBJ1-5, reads DAMVIQNPRYQVTQFGKPVTLSCSQTLNHNVMYWYQQKSSQAPKLLFHYYDKDFNNEADTPDNFQSRRPNTSFCFLDIRSPGLGDTAMYLCATSRGRDRGRNQPQHFGDGTRLSIL.

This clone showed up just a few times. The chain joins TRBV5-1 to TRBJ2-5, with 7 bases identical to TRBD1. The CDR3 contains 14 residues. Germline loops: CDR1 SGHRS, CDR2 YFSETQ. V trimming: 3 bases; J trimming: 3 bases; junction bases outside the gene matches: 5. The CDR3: CASSSRDREETQYF. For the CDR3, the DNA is TGCGCCAGCAGCTCCCGCGACAGGGAAGAGACCCAGTACTTC. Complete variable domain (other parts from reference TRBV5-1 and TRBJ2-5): KAGVTQTPRYLIKTRGQQVTLSCSPISGHRSVSWYQQTPGQGLQFLFEYFSETQRNKGNFPGRFSGRQFSNSRSEMNVSTLELGDSALYLCASSSRDREETQYFGPGTRLLVL.

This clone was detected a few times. CDR3 DNA sequence: TGTGCCTGGAATTCAGGGGGCATGGAGACCCAGTACTTC. The encoded protein is CAWNSGGMETQYF. The chain couples TRBV30 to TRBJ2-5; 8 bases agree with TRBD1. CDR1 GTSNPN and CDR2 SVGIG come from the germline V gene (reference sequence). The CDR3 extends over 13 amino acids. V lost 4 bases and J lost 5; bases outside the gene matches: 6.

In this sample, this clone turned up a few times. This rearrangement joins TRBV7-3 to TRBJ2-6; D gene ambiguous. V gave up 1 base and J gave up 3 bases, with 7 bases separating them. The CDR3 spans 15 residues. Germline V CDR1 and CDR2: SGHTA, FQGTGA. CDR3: CASSLILSGANVLTF. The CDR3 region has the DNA TGTGCCAGCAGCTTAATTCTTAGTGGGGCCAACGTCCTGACTTTC.

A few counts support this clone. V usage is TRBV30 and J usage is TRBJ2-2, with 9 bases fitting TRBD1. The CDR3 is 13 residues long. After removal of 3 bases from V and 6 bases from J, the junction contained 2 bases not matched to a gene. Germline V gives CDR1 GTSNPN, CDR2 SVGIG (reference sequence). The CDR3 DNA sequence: TGTGCCTGGAGACAGGGGGCCGCCGGGGAGCTGTTTTTT. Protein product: CAWRQGAAGELFF.

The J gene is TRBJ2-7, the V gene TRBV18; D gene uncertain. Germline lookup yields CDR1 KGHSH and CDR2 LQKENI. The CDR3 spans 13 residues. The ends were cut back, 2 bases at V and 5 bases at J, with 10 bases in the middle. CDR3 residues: CASSPYKENEQYF. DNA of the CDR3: TGTGCCAGCTCACCATATAAGGAGAACGAGCAGTACTTC. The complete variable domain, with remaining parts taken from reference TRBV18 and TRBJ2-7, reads NAGVMQNPRHLVRRRGQEARLRCSPMKGHSHVYWYRQLPEEGLKFMVYLQKENIIDESGMPKERFSAEFPKEGPSILRIQQVVRGDSAAYFCASSPYKENEQYFGPGTRLTVT.

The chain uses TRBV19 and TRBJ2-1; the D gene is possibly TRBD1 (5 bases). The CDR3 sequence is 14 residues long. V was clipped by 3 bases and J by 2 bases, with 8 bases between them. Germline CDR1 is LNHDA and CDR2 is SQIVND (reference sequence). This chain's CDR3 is CASSIQGAYNEQFF. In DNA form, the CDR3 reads TGTGCCAGTAGTATCCAGGGTGCCTACAATGAGCAGTTCTTC. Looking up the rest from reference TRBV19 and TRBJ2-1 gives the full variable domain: DGGITQSPKYLFRKEGQNVTLSCEQNLNHDAMYWYRQDPGQGLRLIYYSQIVNDFQKGDIAEGYSVSREKKESFPLTVTSAQKNPTAFYLCASSIQGAYNEQFFGPGTRLTVL.

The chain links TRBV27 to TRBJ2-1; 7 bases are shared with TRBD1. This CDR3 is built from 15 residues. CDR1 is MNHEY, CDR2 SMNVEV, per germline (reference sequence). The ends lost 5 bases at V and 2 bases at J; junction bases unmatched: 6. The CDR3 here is CASSLDRLAYNEQFF. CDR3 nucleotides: TGTGCCAGCAGTCTGGACAGGTTGGCCTACAATGAGCAGTTCTTC.

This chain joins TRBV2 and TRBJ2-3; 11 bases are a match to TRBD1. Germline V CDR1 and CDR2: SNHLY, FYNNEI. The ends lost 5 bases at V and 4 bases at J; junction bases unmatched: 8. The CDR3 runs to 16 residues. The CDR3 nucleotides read TGTGCCAGCAGTTGGGCCGGGACAGGGGGTCCAGATACGCAGTATTTT. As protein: CASSWAGTGGPDTQYF.

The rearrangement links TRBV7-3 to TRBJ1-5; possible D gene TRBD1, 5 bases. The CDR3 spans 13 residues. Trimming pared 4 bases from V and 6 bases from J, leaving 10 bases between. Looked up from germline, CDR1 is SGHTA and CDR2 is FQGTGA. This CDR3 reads CASSSQGGQPQHF. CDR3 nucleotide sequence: TGTGCCAGCAGCTCTCAGGGTGGTCAGCCCCAGCATTTT.

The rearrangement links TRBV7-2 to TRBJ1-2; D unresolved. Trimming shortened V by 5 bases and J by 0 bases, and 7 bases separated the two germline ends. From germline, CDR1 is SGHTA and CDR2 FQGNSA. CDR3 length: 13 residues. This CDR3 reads CASSPEANYGYTF. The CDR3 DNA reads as TGTGCCAGCAGCCCGGAGGCTAACTATGGCTACACCTTC.